The clone carrying this TCR beta chain was detected only a few times. The data stem from a study of naive and memory T cell subsets. Both TRBC1 and TRBC2 were covered by a beta constant-region primer of two equimolar oligonucleotides. TCRdb recomputed calls from the UMI-ligation and nested PCR reads with MiXCR, one row per CDR3 protein. The sample shows about 85,000 distinct CDR3 sequences, roughly 14% of them seen only once. Sequencing was carried out using central memory CD4+ T cells from blood. This receptor was identified in a human donor in good health.

CDR3 DNA: TGTGCCAGCAGCTTTGCCGGGACAGGGGGCCGCGATGGCTACACCTTC. This codes for CASSFAGTGGRDGYTF. This chain joins TRBV3-1 and TRBJ1-2, with 12 bases fitting TRBD1. Trimming at V came to 5 bases and at J to 6 bases, leaving 10 bases not matched to a gene. The CDR3 loop spans 16 amino acids. Germline V CDR1 and CDR2: LGHDT, YNNKEL (reference sequence).